This T cell receptor (beta chain) is from a study of blood T cells in healthy people across ages. Sample-barcoded 5' priming and a J-beta primer mix drove a second PCR of roughly 6 to 12 cycles. A template-switch adaptor containing 12 random nucleotides labeled each cDNA molecule. From the 5' RACE reads, TCRdb called clonotypes with MiXCR, one entry per CDR3 protein. The profile shows about 1.5 million distinct CDR3 sequences, less than 45% of them singletons. The CDR3 runs to 15 residues. Germline V gene lookup returns CDR1 GTSNPN and CDR2 SVGIG (reference sequence). V lost 2 bases, J lost 8 bases, and 18 bases lay in between. In terms of origin and age, donors were healthy Caucasian individuals from Russia aged roughly 6 to 100. Every donor gave approximately 10 milliliters of peripheral blood. This clonotype showed up just a few times. Its antigen is not known. Overall study findings and caveats: While age rose, TCR beta diversity per million T cells dropped in a roughly linear way.

Sequenced material: blood. The rearrangement links TRBV30 to TRBJ2-2; D is unclear. This TCR came from a woman younger than 30 in good health. CDR3 sequence reads: CAWSPMELPTGELFF. Here the CDR3 DNA reads TGTGCCTGGAGTCCCATGGAGCTTCCGACGGGGGAGCTGTTTTTT.